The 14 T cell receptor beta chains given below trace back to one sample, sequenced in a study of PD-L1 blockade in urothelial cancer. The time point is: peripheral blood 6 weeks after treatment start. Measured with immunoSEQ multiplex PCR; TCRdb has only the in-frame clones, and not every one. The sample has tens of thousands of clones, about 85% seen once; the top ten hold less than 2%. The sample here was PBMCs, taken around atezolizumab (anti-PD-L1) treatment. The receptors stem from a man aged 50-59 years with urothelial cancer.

The CDR3 DNA reads as TGTGCCAGCAGCTCCCCTCTAGCGGGGAAAGAGACCCAGTACTTC. It codes for CASSSPLAGKETQYF. The rearrangement uses TRBV7-6 and TRBJ2-5; 9 bases are a match to TRBD2. This CDR3 is built from 15 residues. Trimming took 4 bases from V and 3 from J; bases not matched to a gene: 6. Germline CDR1 is SGHVS and CDR2 is FNYEAQ.

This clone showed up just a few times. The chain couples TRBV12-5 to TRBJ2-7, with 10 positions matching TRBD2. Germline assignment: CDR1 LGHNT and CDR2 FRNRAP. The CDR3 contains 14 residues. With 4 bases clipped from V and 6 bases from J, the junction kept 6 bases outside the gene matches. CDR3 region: CASGSLAGASEQYF. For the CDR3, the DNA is TGTGCTAGTGGTTCCCTAGCGGGAGCCAGCGAGCAGTACTTC.

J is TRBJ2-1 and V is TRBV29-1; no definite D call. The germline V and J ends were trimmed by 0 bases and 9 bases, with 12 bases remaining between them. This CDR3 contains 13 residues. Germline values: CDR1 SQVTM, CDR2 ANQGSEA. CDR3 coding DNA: TGCAGCGTTGAAGATCTGTGGGCCGGTGAGCAGTTCTTC. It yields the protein CSVEDLWAGEQFF.

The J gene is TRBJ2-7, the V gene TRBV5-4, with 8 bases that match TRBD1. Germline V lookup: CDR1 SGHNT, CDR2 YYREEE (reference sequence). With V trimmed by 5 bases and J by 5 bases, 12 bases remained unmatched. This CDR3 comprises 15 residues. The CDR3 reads CASRDPRQGFHEQYF. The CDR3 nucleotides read TGTGCCAGCAGGGACCCTCGACAGGGGTTCCACGAGCAGTACTTC.

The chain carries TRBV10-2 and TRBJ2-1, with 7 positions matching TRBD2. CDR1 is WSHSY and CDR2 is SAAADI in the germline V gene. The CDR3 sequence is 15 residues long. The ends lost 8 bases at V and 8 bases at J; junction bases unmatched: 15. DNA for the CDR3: TGCGCCAGCCTCCGGGGAGGGGATGGTTTGTATGAGCAGTTCTTC. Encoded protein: CASLRGGDGLYEQFF.

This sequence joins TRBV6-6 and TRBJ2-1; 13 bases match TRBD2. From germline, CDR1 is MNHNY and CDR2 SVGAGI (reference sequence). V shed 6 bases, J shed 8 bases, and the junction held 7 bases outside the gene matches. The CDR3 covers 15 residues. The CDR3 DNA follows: TGTGCCAGCAGCTACGGACTAGCGGGAGTCGATGAGCAGTTCTTC. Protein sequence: CASSYGLAGVDEQFF.

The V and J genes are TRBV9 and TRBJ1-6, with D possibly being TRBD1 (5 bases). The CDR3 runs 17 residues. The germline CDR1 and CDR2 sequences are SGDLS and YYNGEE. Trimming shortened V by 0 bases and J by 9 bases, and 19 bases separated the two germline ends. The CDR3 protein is CASSVDRTARVGSPLHF. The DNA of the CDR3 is TGTGCCAGCAGCGTAGACAGGACGGCCCGCGTTGGTTCACCCCTCCACTTT.

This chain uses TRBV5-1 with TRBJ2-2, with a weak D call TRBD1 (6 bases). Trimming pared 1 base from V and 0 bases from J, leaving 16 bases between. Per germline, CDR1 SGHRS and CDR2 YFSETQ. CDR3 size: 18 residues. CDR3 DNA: TGCGCCAGCAGCTTGACCGTGCCCGGACAGACGAACACCGGGGAGCTGTTTTTT. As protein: CASSLTVPGQTNTGELFF.

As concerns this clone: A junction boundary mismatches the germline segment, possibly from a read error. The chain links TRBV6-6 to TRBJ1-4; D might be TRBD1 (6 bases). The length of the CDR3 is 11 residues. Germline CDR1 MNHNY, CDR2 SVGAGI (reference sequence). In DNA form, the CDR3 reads TGTGCCAGCAGTTACTTTGGACAGTGCCATTTT. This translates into CASSYFGQCHF.

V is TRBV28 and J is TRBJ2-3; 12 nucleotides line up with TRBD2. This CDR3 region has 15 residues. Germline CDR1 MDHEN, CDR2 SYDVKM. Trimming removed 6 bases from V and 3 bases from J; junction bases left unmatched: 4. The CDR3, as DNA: TGTGCCAGCAGCACCACTAGCGGGAGGACAGATACGCAGTATTTT. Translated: CASSTTSGRTDTQYF.

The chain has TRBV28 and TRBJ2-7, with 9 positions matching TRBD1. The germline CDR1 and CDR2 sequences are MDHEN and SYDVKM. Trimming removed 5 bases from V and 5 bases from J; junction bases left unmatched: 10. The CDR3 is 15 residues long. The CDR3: CASSPTGTGSNEQYF. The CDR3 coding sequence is TGTGCCAGCAGTCCTACCGGGACAGGGAGTAACGAGCAGTACTTC.

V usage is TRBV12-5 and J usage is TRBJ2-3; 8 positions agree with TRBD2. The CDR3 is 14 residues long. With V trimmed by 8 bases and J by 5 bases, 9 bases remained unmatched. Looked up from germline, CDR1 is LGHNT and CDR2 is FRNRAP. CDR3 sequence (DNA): TGTGCTAGTTCTCAGCGGGAGAGGATAGATACGCAGTATTTT. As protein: CASSQRERIDTQYF.

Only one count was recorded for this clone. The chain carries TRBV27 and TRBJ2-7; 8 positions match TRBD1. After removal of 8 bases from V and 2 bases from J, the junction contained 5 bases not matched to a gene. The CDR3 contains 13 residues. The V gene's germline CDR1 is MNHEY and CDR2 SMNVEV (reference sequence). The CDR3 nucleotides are TGTGCCAGCTCGGGACAGGCAACCTACGAGCAGTACTTC. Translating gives CASSGQATYEQYF.

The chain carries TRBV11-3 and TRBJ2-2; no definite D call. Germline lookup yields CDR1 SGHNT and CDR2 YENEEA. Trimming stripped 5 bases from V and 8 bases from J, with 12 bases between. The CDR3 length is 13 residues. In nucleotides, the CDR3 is TGTGCCAGCAGCCCACAGATACTTGGGGAGCTGTTTTTT. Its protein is CASSPQILGELFF.